This TCR beta chain was observed in a study of T cells in localized non-small cell lung cancer (dated by TCRdb to about 2020). At the level of the whole study: The study examined T cell repertoires in 200 to 300 patients with early-stage NSCLC and compared tumors with uninvolved tumor-adjacent lungs. All 250 or so NSCLC patients in the cohort were treatment-naive and had localized lung tumors that were resected. The mean age of the NSCLC patients was roughly 70 years, with approximately 130 men and 85 to 110 women. Study-level results and caveats: A median of about 50 of the top 100 tumor clones turned up in the paired uninvolved adjacent lung, and approximately 30 of those clones also ranked among the top 100 of that same adjacent lung. Because multi-region tumor sequencing was not done, intratumor heterogeneity could not be ruled out. Uninvolved tumor-adjacent lung showed the highest T cell clonality, higher than tumor, which suggests more focused antigenic responses in the adjacent lung. Longer overall survival was associated with higher blood T cell density, whereas shorter survival was associated with higher adjacent-lung clonality. Because the study design was exploratory, TCR variables were selected using unadjusted p-values without false-discovery rate correction.

At diagnosis, tumor, uninvolved tumor-adjacent lung and peripheral blood were collected and then preserved as a mix of FFPE and fresh-frozen material. For TCR repertoire profiling, the blood samples were analyzed as peripheral blood mononuclear cells. The immunoSEQ Assay was used to sequence TCR beta CDR3 regions from DNA. The paper's processing steps were these. To compute T cell density, TCR beta template counts were normalized to usable DNA, which was estimated by amplifying housekeeping genes. Richness was estimated with the preseqR package, extrapolating to 400,000 templates for PBMC samples and 120,000 templates for tissue samples. Clonality was taken to be one minus Pielou's evenness. To identify tissue-enriched TCRs, differential abundance testing was run on productive amino-acid clonotypes with a minimum total count of 5 and an alpha of 0.1. The Jaccard Index and the Morisita Overlap Index were used to quantify repertoire overlap between compartments. GLIPH grouped TCR beta CDR3s together with public tetramer-defined viral CDR3s, and a viral motif had to include at least three viral sequences and also show V-gene enrichment. In TCRdb, the immuneACCESS table is reduced to in-frame sequences with V and J assigned. These tables do not hold every clone; where another copy was compared, an unresolved V gene accounts for under half, and the others remain unexplained. V and J calls and clone size are copied from that table; D and trimming were computed from the DNA. The table for this sample lists 35,000 or so clones; 85% to 90% of them were counted only once. More than 4% of the sample is taken by the ten largest.

Deletion took 2 bases off V and 4 bases off J, with a span of 11 bases between the germline ends. The germline V gene specifies MNHNS as CDR1 and SASEGT as CDR2. The CDR3 spans 15 residues, from the cysteine through the phenylalanine. CDR3 DNA only is kept here, 45 bases in frame from base 1. This clone showed up just once. Its antigen remains undetermined. The record has no base qualities; no much larger clone is one base away. This sequence originates from a man aged 40-75 years with stage I lung adenocarcinoma. The sequence joins TRBV6-1 to TRBJ1-4; the best D guess is TRBD1, with 6 bases matching. The sequencing here drew on peripheral blood, taken before any cancer treatment. This receptor carries the CDR3 CASSETGQSNEKLFF. The DNA reads as follows: TGTGCCAGCAGTGAAACAGGGCAAAGTAATGAAAAACTGTTTTTT.